This T cell receptor beta chain derives from a study of T-cell memory formation after mild COVID-19. General study findings and limits: Among CD4+ contracting clones, most were CM and EM, and CD8+ ones EMRA. Clones shrinking from day 15 to 85 showed even CD4/CD8 mixes; later expanders tilted CD4+. What remained unconfirmed was the SARS-CoV-2 specificity of second-wave clones peaking on day 37.

Concerning this clonotype itself: Its antigen is still unknown.

Via MiXCR, TCRdb re-called the 5' RACE reads, giving one row per CDR3 protein. The data contain approximately 410,000 distinct CDR3 sequences, 20% to 30% of them seen just once; the ten biggest clones take up roughly 14%. With 3 bases clipped from V and 3 bases from J, the junction kept 3 bases outside the gene matches. The CDR3 consists of 15 residues. Germline V gene data show CDR1 as SGHTA and CDR2 as FQGNSA. Sequenced: PBMCs or a T cell subset sorted from them (not recorded which). The chain has TRBV7-2 and TRBJ2-1; 9 bases fit TRBD2. The clonotype was recovered from an adult woman who had mild COVID-19 (a few samples of this study predate the infection). Cell type and time point are not known. CDR3 DNA: TGTGCCAGCAGCTTCCAGCGGGAGGTCTACAATGAGCAGTTCTTC. Encoded protein: CASSFQREVYNEQFF.